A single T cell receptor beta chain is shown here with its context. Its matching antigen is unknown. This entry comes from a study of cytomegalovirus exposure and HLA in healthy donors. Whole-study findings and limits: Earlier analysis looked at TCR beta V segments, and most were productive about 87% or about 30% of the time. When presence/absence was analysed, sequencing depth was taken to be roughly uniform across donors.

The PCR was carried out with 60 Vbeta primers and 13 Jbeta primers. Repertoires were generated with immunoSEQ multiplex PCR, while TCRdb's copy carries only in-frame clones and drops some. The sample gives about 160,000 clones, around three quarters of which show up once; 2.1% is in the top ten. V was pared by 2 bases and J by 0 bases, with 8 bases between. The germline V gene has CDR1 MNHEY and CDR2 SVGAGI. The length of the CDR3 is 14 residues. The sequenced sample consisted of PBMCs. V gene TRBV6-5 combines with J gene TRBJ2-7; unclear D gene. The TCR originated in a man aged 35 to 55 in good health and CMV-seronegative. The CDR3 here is CASSYAPSSYEQYF. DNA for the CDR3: TGTGCCAGCAGTTACGCCCCGAGCTCCTACGAGCAGTACTTC.